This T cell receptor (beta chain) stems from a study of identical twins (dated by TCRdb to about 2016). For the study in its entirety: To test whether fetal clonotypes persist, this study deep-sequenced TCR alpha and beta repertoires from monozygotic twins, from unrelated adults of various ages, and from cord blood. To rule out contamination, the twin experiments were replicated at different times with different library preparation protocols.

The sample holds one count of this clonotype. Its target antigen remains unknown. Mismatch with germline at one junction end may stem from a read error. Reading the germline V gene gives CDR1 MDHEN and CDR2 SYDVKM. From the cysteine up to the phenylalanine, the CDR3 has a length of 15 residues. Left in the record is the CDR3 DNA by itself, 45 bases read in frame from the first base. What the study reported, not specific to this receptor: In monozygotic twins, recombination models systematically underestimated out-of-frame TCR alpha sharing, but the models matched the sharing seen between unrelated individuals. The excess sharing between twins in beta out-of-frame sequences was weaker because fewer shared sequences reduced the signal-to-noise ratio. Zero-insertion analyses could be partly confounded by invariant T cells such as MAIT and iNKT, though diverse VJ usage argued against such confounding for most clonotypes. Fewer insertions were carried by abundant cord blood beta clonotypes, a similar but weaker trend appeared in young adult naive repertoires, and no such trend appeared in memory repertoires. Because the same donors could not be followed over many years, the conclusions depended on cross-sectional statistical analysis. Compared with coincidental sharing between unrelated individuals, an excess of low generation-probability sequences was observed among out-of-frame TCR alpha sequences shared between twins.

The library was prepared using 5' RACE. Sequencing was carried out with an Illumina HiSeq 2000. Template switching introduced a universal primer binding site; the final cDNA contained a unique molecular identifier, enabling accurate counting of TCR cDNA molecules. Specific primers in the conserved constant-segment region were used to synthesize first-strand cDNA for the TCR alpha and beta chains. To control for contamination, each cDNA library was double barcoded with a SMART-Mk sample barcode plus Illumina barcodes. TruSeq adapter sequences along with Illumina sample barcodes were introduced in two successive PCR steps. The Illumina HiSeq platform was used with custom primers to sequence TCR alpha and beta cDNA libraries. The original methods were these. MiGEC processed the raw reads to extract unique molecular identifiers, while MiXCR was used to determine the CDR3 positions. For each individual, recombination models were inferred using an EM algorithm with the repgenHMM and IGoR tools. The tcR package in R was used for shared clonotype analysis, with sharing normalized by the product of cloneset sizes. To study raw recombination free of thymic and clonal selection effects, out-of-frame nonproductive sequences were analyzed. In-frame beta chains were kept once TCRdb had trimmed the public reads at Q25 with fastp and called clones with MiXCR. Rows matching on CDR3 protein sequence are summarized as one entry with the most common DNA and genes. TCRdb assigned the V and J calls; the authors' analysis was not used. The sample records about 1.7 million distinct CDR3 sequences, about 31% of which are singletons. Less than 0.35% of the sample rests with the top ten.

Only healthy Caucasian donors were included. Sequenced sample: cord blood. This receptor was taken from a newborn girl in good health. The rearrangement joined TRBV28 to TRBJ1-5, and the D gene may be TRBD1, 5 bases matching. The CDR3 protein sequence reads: CAGSIDRPGGQPQHF. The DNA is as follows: TGTGCCGGCAGTATCGATCGTCCTGGGGGTCAGCCCCAGCATTTT.